Listed below are T cell receptor beta chains from one sample, sequenced in a study of blood T cell repertoires in COVID-19. The assay was immunoSEQ multiplex PCR, and TCRdb's table has in-frame clones only and misses some. The sample consists of fewer than 350,000 clones, under 90% of them appearing once. The sample was peripheral blood. Receptors originate from a woman aged 60-75 years with active or convalescent COVID-19. Both conserved end residues are part of each CDR3. The D gene is left open where the match is weak. Rows give clone size only sometimes, using once, few, many, or a class for an expanded clone.

D gene	V gene	clone size	J gene	CDR3 protein	CDR3 DNA
.	TRBV19	.	TRBJ2-3	CASSIRSAISDTQYF	TGTGCCAGTAGTATACGTAGCGCGATTTCGGATACGCAGTATTTT
.	TRBV4-1	.	TRBJ2-5	CASSQVTGLGETQYF	TGCGCCAGCAGCCAAGTTACAGGGCTAGGAGAGACCCAGTACTTC
.	TRBV6-5	.	TRBJ2-7	CASSYSPRNSYEQYF	TGTGCCAGCAGTTACTCACCCAGGAACTCCTACGAGCAGTACTTC
.	TRBV5-1	.	TRBJ2-7	CASSDRGPYEQYF	TGCGCCAGCAGCGACCGTGGGCCCTACGAGCAGTACTTC
TRBD2	TRBV13	.	TRBJ2-3	CASSRHPARGGRGDTQYF	TGTGCCAGCAGCCGTCATCCGGCGCGGGGGGGCAGAGGAGATACGCAGTATTTT
.	TRBV21-1	.	TRBJ1-2	CASSKRKEDRESIRDYGYTF	TGTGCCAGCAGCAAACGAAAGGAGGACCGTGAGAGTATTAGGGACTATGGCTACACCTTC
TRBD2	TRBV9	.	TRBJ2-3	CASSVALAGNTDTQYF	TGTGCCAGCAGCGTAGCACTAGCGGGGAACACAGATACGCAGTATTTT
.	TRBV11-2	.	TRBJ1-4	CASSLGGSRSGNEKLFF	TGTGCCAGCAGCTTAGGCGGGAGTAGATCGGGCAATGAAAAACTGTTTTTT
.	TRBV14	once	TRBJ1-2	CASSQARNYGYTF	TGTGCCAGCAGCCAAGCCCGTAACTATGGCTACACCTTC
.	TRBV11-3	.	TRBJ2-3	CASSLDREKDTQYF	TGTGCCAGCAGCTTAGATCGGGAAAAGGATACGCAGTATTTT
.	TRBV5-6	.	TRBJ2-7	CASSLSSEQYF	TGTGCCAGCAGCCTCAGTTCCGAGCAGTACTTC